The clone carrying this TCR beta chain appeared a few times. The antigen is undetermined. The sample belongs to a study of T cells in Graves' hyperthyroidism and ophthalmopathy. The study's findings and limits: The blood repertoire included most of the expanded thyroid clonotypes above 0.001. A 13 V-J signature model discriminated ophthalmopathy versus stable hyperthyroidism.

RNA transcripts gave rise to amplified TCR beta CDR3 regions. During a first-round RT-PCR of the TCR CDR3, the HTBI primer set was used. TCRdb reprocessed the multiplex PCR reads via MiXCR and lists one record per CDR3 protein. The sample lists about 600,000 distinct CDR3 sequences, about a sixth occurring once. CDR1 and CDR2 from the germline V gene are MNHNS and SASEGT. This CDR3 is built from 12 residues. The V and J ends lost 8 bases and 7 bases respectively, with 13 bases between them. The clonotype originates from a woman in her thirties or forties with Graves' ophthalmopathy. The chain links TRBV6-1 to TRBJ2-3; D uncertain. Sequencing was carried out using blood. CDR3 in amino acids: CASQSELYTQYF. In DNA, the CDR3 is TGTGCCAGCCAATCTGAACTTTATACGCAGTATTTT.